This entry lists 14 T cell receptor beta chains sequenced from one sample in a study of neoadjuvant anti-PD-1 for oral cavity cancer. Produced via immunoSEQ multiplex PCR; TCRdb's table is partial and in-frame only. The sample consists of about 68,000 clones, 85% of them appearing once. The time point here: after neoadjuvant nivolumab, at surgical resection. The sample was PBMCs, taken after nivolumab (anti-PD-1) treatment. The receptors shown here come from a person aged 35-79 years with oral cavity squamous cell carcinoma.

The CDR3 is CASSQGVGGGNQPQHF. CDR3 bases: TGCGCCAGCAGCCAAGGGGTTGGGGGCGGCAATCAGCCCCAGCATTTT. The chain links TRBV4-1 to TRBJ1-5, with a tentative D call TRBD1 (6 bases). The V end lost 1 base, the J end lost 2 bases, and 12 bases lay between the germline ends. This CDR3 comprises 16 residues. The germline V gene has CDR1 MGHRA and CDR2 YSYEKL.

Judged by abundance, this clone is medium-sized. This rearrangement joins TRBV10-1 to TRBJ2-3; D is undetermined. Trimming shortened V by 0 bases and J by 5 bases, and 6 bases separated the two germline ends. This CDR3 is built from 13 residues. The germline gives CDR1 WNHNN, CDR2 SYGVQD (reference sequence). The CDR3 sequence is CASSESLEDTQYF. The CDR3 DNA follows: TGCGCCAGCAGTGAGTCGTTGGAAGATACGCAGTATTTT.

The chain's CDR3 is CAWSASVYNEKLFF. CDR3 bases: TGTGCCTGGAGTGCCTCAGTTTATAATGAAAAACTGTTTTTT. This chain links TRBV30 with TRBJ1-4; D remains ambiguous. CDR1 is GTSNPN and CDR2 is SVGIG in the germline V gene (reference sequence). V shed 1 base and J shed 4 bases, with 10 bases lying between them. The CDR3 consists of 14 residues.

The chain joins TRBV6-1 to TRBJ1-1; D call uncertain. Germline-derived CDR1 and CDR2 are MNHNS and SASEGT. The CDR3 is made up of 13 amino acids. V lost 6 bases to trimming and J lost 1 base, with 9 bases between them. The CDR3 loop is CASRNQENTEAFF. The CDR3 nucleotides read TGTGCCAGCAGGAACCAGGAGAACACTGAAGCTTTCTTT.

This clone was recorded a few times. The rearrangement links TRBV7-8 to TRBJ1-1; D gene unclear. V dropped 5 bases and J dropped 3 bases, with 16 bases sitting between them. CDR3 length: 15 residues. CDR1 is SGHVS, CDR2 FQNEAQ, per germline. CDR3: CASSRVSGLYTEAFF. CDR3 DNA: TGTGCCAGCAGCCGCGTGTCGGGGTTGTACACTGAAGCTTTCTTT.

The gene calls are TRBV5-1 and TRBJ2-2; TRBD2 aligns across 12 bases. The V and J ends lost 4 bases and 0 bases, in that order; junction bases with no gene match: 4. Germline V lookup: CDR1 SGHRS, CDR2 YFSETQ. The CDR3 totals 17 residues. CDR3 amino acids: CASSRLAGVSNTGELFF. In nucleotides, the CDR3 is TGCGCCAGCAGCAGACTAGCGGGAGTGTCGAACACCGGGGAGCTGTTTTTT.

The chain employs TRBV10-1 and TRBJ2-2; D gene uncertain. Per the germline V gene, CDR1 is WNHNN and CDR2 is SYGVQD (reference sequence). The CDR3 totals 13 residues. V gave up 6 bases and J gave up 6 bases, with 11 bases separating them. The CDR3 is CASSLGFAGELFF. The CDR3, as DNA: TGCGCCAGCAGCTTAGGATTTGCCGGGGAGCTGTTTTTT.

The J gene is TRBJ2-2, the V gene TRBV4-1, with TRBD1 identical over 8 bases. V shed 1 base and J 3 bases; nucleotides not matched to a gene: 7. The germline V gene has CDR1 MGHRA and CDR2 YSYEKL. CDR3 length equals 17 residues. This CDR3 is CASSQGAGTGYTGELFF. The CDR3 nucleotides are TGCGCCAGCAGCCAAGGCGCCGGGACAGGCTACACCGGGGAGCTGTTTTTT.

The genes are TRBV11-1 and TRBJ2-7, with 8 bases fitting TRBD2. The trim removed 5 bases at V and 0 bases at J, leaving 6 bases unmatched. The CDR3 contains 15 residues. Germline CDR1 and CDR2: SGHAT and FQDESV (reference sequence). CDR3 amino acids: CASSPRGGSSYEQYF. CDR3 sequence (DNA): TGTGCCAGCAGCCCTCGCGGGGGGAGCTCCTACGAGCAGTACTTC.

V is TRBV28 and J is TRBJ1-5, with a weak D call TRBD1 (6 bases). Trimming took 3 bases from V and 7 from J, leaving 16 bases between them. Looked up from germline, CDR1 is MDHEN and CDR2 is SYDVKM. The CDR3 spans 15 residues. The CDR3 reads CASSFIKGVEQPQHF. The CDR3 DNA sequence: TGTGCCAGCAGTTTTATCAAGGGGGTGGAACAGCCCCAGCATTTT.

V gene TRBV5-1 combines with J gene TRBJ2-3, with D tentatively TRBD1 (5 bases). Germline V lookup: CDR1 SGHRS, CDR2 YFSETQ. V lost 4 bases and J lost 5, with 17 bases in between. CDR3 length equals 15 residues. The CDR3 region has the DNA TGCGCCAGCAGCCCCTCTGCGCGGCAGGGAGATACGCAGTATTTT. This gives the protein CASSPSARQGDTQYF.

The chain couples TRBV9 to TRBJ2-1; the match to TRBD2 covers 12 bases. The CDR3 is 15 amino acids. Germline V lookup: CDR1 SGDLS, CDR2 YYNGEE. J was trimmed by 7 bases and V by 2 bases; bases with no gene match: 4. The CDR3, as DNA: TGTGCCAGCAGCGTCCTAGCGGGGGGGCGGAATGAGCAGTTCTTC. This encodes CASSVLAGGRNEQFF.

This clone was seen only a few times. V is TRBV5-6 and J is TRBJ2-7; 9 bases match TRBD1. V lost 3 bases and J lost 4; bases outside the gene matches: 5. Germline CDR1 and CDR2: SGHDT and YYEEEE. This CDR3 is 14 amino acids long. Written as DNA, the CDR3 is TGTGCCAGCAGCTCGCCGGGACAGGGATACGAGCAGTACTTC. Translating gives CASSSPGQGYEQYF.

The chain combines TRBV7-6 with TRBJ2-2; 14 positions match TRBD2. The CDR3 is 17 amino acids. V dropped 6 bases and J dropped 0; count of bases not matched to a gene: 3. Looked up from germline, CDR1 is SGHVS and CDR2 is FNYEAQ. In DNA, the CDR3 is TGTGCCAGCAGATCGGGACTAGCGGGAGCGAACACCGGGGAGCTGTTTTTT. It encodes CASRSGLAGANTGELFF. Drawing the rest from reference TRBV7-6 and TRBJ2-2, the complete variable domain is GAGVSQSPRYKVTKRGQDVALRCDPISGHVSLYWYRQALGQGPEFLTYFNYEAQQDKSGLPNDRFSAERPEGSISTLTIQRTEQRDSAMYRCASRSGLAGANTGELFFGEGSRLTVL.